This passage covers 31 T cell receptor beta chains from one sample sequenced in a study of neurological immune-mediated disorders. One entry per CDR3 protein results from TCRdb running MiXCR on the 5' RACE reads. This sample has tens of thousands of distinct CDR3 sequences, with roughly 6% found just once. The sequenced material came from CD4+ T cells from blood. Source of these receptors: a woman in her 40s in good health.

This chain links TRBV24-1 with TRBJ2-4; tentatively, D is TRBD2 (6 bases). Germline CDR1 and CDR2: KGHDR and SFDVKD. The CDR3 is made up of 12 amino acids. Trimming took off 7 bases at V and 16 bases at J, with 19 bases between the two ends. The CDR3 protein is CATSGGTDEIYF. The CDR3 bases are TGTGCCACCAGCGGCGGGACGGACGAGATATACTTC.

This clonotype is categorized as medium-sized (0.01 to 0.1%). The DNA of the CDR3 is TGTGCCAGCAGCTTGGCGGGGCCCAGAGATACGCAGTATTTT. Amino acids: CASSLAGPRDTQYF. This chain links TRBV5-5 with TRBJ2-3; tentatively, D is TRBD1 or TRBD2 (5 bases each). This CDR3 region has 14 residues. The V end lost 0 bases, the J end lost 5 bases, and 10 bases lay between the germline ends. Per the germline V gene, CDR1 is SGHKS and CDR2 is YYEKEE (reference sequence).

In this sample, this clonotype turned up many times. CDR3 sequence (DNA): TGCGCCAGCAGCTTGACAGTTCACGAGCAGTACTTC. It codes for CASSLTVHEQYF. The J gene is TRBJ2-7, the V gene TRBV5-1; D is unresolved. The CDR3 length is 12 residues. The germline CDR1 and CDR2 sequences are SGHRS and YFSETQ. The V end lost 1 base, the J end lost 5 bases, and 7 bases lay between the germline ends.

This clonotype was detected many times. The J gene is TRBJ2-7, the V gene TRBV5-1, with 8 bases matching TRBD1. Germline loops: CDR1 SGHRS, CDR2 YFSETQ. This CDR3 has 16 residues. The ends lost 0 bases at V and 2 bases at J; junction bases unmatched: 7. The CDR3 DNA reads as TGCGCCAGCAGCTTGGGTGACAGGGGAACGCCCTACGAGCAGTACTTC. This encodes CASSLGDRGTPYEQYF.

This clonotype was seen ten or more times. The V and J genes are TRBV20-1 and TRBJ1-5; D remains unclear. The CDR3 covers 13 residues. V was trimmed by 0 bases and J by 7 bases, leaving 10 bases between them. Germline CDR1 DFQATT, CDR2 SNEGSKA (reference sequence). In DNA, the CDR3 is TGCAGTGCTAGAGAGGGTCTAAACCAGCCCCAGCATTTT. This translates into CSAREGLNQPQHF.

This clonotype was observed at least ten times. This rearrangement joins TRBV29-1 to TRBJ2-3; the match to TRBD2 covers 12 bases. CDR3 length equals 15 residues. Trimming at V came to 1 base and at J to 4 bases, leaving 3 bases not matched to a gene. CDR1 and CDR2 from the germline V gene are SQVTM and ANQGSEA. This chain's CDR3 is CSVEGLAGVSDTQYF. CDR3 coding DNA: TGCAGCGTTGAAGGACTAGCGGGAGTATCAGATACGCAGTATTTT.

The chain couples TRBV11-2 to TRBJ2-2; D gene unclear. V dropped 4 bases and J dropped 0 bases, with 6 bases sitting between them. The CDR3 runs to 14 residues. Germline V gene lookup returns CDR1 SGHAT and CDR2 FQNNGV. The CDR3 nucleotides read TGTGCCAGCAGCTCCGGCCCGAACACCGGGGAGCTGTTTTTT. This codes for CASSSGPNTGELFF.

This clonotype was seen many times. The rearrangement uses TRBV7-2 and TRBJ2-2; D may correspond to TRBD1 or TRBD2 (5 bases each). The CDR3 covers 15 residues. The germline CDR1 and CDR2 sequences are SGHTA and FQGNSA. Trimming stripped 5 bases from V and 0 bases from J, with 10 bases between. The DNA for the CDR3 is TGTGCCAGCAGCAGGGACGCCGCGAACACCGGGGAGCTGTTTTTT. Amino acids: CASSRDAANTGELFF.

This clonotype was seen many times. The chain combines TRBV20-1 with TRBJ2-7; D gene uncertain. Germline CDR1 reads DFQATT; CDR2 reads SNEGSKA (reference sequence). The V end was cut by 3 bases, the J end by 2 bases, with 8 bases between. The CDR3 is 12 amino acids. Here the CDR3 DNA reads TGCAGTGCTAGGCCCAGACCCTACGAGCAGTACTTC. Translation gives CSARPRPYEQYF.

In this sample, this clonotype turned up many times. The chain employs TRBV3-1 and TRBJ2-7, with D perhaps TRBD1 or TRBD2 (5 bases each). Trimming took off 4 bases at V and 6 bases at J, with 13 bases between the two ends. In germline, CDR1 is LGHDT, CDR2 YNNKEL (reference sequence). CDR3 length: 13 amino acids. In DNA form, the CDR3 reads TGTGCCAGCAGCCGGGACCCCAAGGGCGAGCAGTACTTC. Residues: CASSRDPKGEQYF.

This clonotype was recorded at least ten times. This sequence joins TRBV10-3 and TRBJ1-6, with D uncertain. The CDR3 is made up of 14 amino acids. The ends were cut back, 8 bases at V and 5 bases at J, with 13 bases in the middle. Germline CDR1 is ENHRY and CDR2 is SYGVKD. The CDR3 DNA is TGTGCCATCGGTCCTACACCTGATAATTCACCCCTCCACTTT. Protein sequence: CAIGPTPDNSPLHF.

This clonotype was recorded many times. This chain uses TRBV7-2 with TRBJ1-1, with D perhaps TRBD1 (5 bases). This CDR3 contains 13 residues. Germline CDR1 is SGHTA and CDR2 is FQGNSA. V shed 5 bases and J shed 4 bases, with 11 bases lying between them. CDR3 bases: TGTGCCAGCAGCCAGAAAGGGGTCACTGAAGCTTTCTTT. Its protein is CASSQKGVTEAFF.

This clonotype was recorded many times. V is TRBV9 and J is TRBJ2-1; 14 bases align to TRBD2. The germline V gene encodes CDR1 SGDLS and CDR2 YYNGEE. This CDR3 has 16 amino acids. V dropped 3 bases and J dropped 8; count of bases not matched to a gene: 7. The CDR3: CASSAMGLAGADEQFF. CDR3 nucleotides: TGTGCCAGCAGCGCTATGGGACTAGCGGGAGCCGATGAGCAGTTCTTC.

This clonotype has ten or more counts. V gene TRBV6-5 combines with J gene TRBJ1-1; a weak D match, TRBD1 (6 bases). Deletions cut 0 bases from V and 4 bases from J, with 9 bases between. This CDR3 is 14 amino acids long. Per the germline V gene, CDR1 is MNHEY and CDR2 is SVGAGI. DNA for the CDR3: TGTGCCAGCAGTTACTCGACAGGATCCACTGAAGCTTTCTTT. Its protein is CASSYSTGSTEAFF.

This clonotype was picked up many times. The chain recombines TRBV5-1 with TRBJ2-7, with TRBD2 matching 10 bases. Germline assignment: CDR1 SGHRS and CDR2 YFSETQ. The trim removed 0 bases at V and 5 bases at J, leaving 8 bases unmatched. This CDR3 is 16 amino acids long. Here the CDR3 reads CASSLGAGGPVDEQYF. CDR3 nucleotides: TGCGCCAGCAGCTTGGGAGCGGGAGGGCCCGTGGACGAGCAGTACTTC.

A word on this clonotype: At one end the junction does not follow the germline gene, possibly because of a read error. The chain links TRBV5-6 to TRBJ2-5, with a possible D match to TRBD2 (6 bases). The CDR3 extends over 14 amino acids. Germline assignment: CDR1 SGHDT and CDR2 YYEEEE. CDR3 in DNA: TGTGCCAACAGCTTGGCTGCGGGAAGGAAGACCCAGTACTTC. Encoded protein: CANSLAAGRKTQYF.

There are many counts of this clonotype. V gene TRBV7-9 combines with J gene TRBJ2-7, with D possibly TRBD1 on 6 matching bases. CDR1 and CDR2 (germline): SEHNR, FQNEAQ (reference sequence). CDR3 length: 14 residues. The ends were cut back, 6 bases at V and 0 bases at J, with 12 bases in the middle. In nucleotides, the CDR3 is TGTGCCAGCAGTTACAGGGAAACCTCCTACGAGCAGTACTTC. The encoded protein is CASSYRETSYEQYF.

This clonotype was counted at least ten times. The chain recombines TRBV5-1 with TRBJ2-7, with 8 bases fitting TRBD1. This CDR3 is built from 17 residues. Germline-derived CDR1 and CDR2 are SGHRS and YFSETQ. With 1 base clipped from V and 2 bases from J, the junction kept 11 bases outside the gene matches. The CDR3 loop is CASSLSAGGGSPYEQYF. As DNA, the CDR3 is TGCGCCAGCAGCTTGTCGGCAGGGGGCGGCAGTCCCTACGAGCAGTACTTC.

The sample holds many counts of this clonotype. This chain uses TRBV5-6 with TRBJ2-5, with 7 bases fitting TRBD1. The CDR3 covers 16 residues. The V gene's germline CDR1 is SGHDT and CDR2 YYEEEE. V was clipped by 0 bases and J by 2 bases; unmatched bases: 7. CDR3 nucleotides: TGTGCCAGCAGCTTGGAAAACGCCAGGGGGCAAGAGACCCAGTACTTC. This translates into CASSLENARGQETQYF.

This clonotype has at least ten counts. This chain links TRBV7-2 with TRBJ2-2; D might be TRBD1 (6 bases). This CDR3 contains 14 residues. The V end lost 5 bases, the J end lost 5 bases, and 12 bases lay between the germline ends. Germline lookup yields CDR1 SGHTA and CDR2 FQGNSA. CDR3 sequence (DNA): TGTGCCAGCAGCCTTACCGGGACAACCGGGGAGCTGTTTTTT. Encoded protein: CASSLTGTTGELFF.

This clonotype was found many times. The chain employs TRBV10-2 and TRBJ2-3, with D unclear. Germline loops: CDR1 WSHSY, CDR2 SAAADI. This CDR3 is built from 14 residues. Trimming shortened V by 4 bases and J by 2 bases, and 10 bases separated the two germline ends. DNA for the CDR3: TGCGCCAGCAGTGGGCTTTTGGCCACAGATACGCAGTATTTT. Residues: CASSGLLATDTQYF.

The table lists this clonotype with many counts. The chain combines TRBV12-3 or TRBV12-4 with TRBJ1-5; 10 bases match TRBD1. V was pared by 3 bases and J by 7 bases, with 3 bases of the junction left unmatched. The CDR3 is 14 residues long. The CDR3 nucleotides read TGTGCCAGCAGTTTTTTGACAGGGGGCCAGCCCCAGCATTTT. Its translation is CASSFLTGGQPQHF.

The rearrangement joins TRBV20-1 to TRBJ2-7; D perhaps matches TRBD1 (6 bases). Germline assignment: CDR1 DFQATT and CDR2 SNEGSKA (reference sequence). CDR3 length: 14 residues. Trimming took 6 bases from V and 2 from J, leaving 17 bases between them. CDR3 residues: CSASDRPSPYEQYF. The CDR3 nucleotides read TGCAGTGCCAGTGACAGGCCTTCTCCCTACGAGCAGTACTTC.

This clonotype was observed at least ten times. V and J are TRBV7-2 and TRBJ2-6; no reliable D call. Germline CDR1 reads SGHTA; CDR2 reads FQGNSA. CDR3 size: 15 residues. Trimming took off 6 bases at V and 1 base at J, with 10 bases between the two ends. CDR3 sequence reads: CASSQIRSGANVLTF. Here the CDR3 DNA reads TGTGCCAGCAGTCAGATAAGGTCTGGGGCCAACGTCCTGACTTTC.

This clonotype was observed many times. V gene TRBV20-1 combines with J gene TRBJ2-2; unclear D gene. The CDR3 spans 14 residues. Trimming took 4 bases from V and 1 from J, leaving 10 bases between them. The V gene's germline CDR1 is DFQATT and CDR2 SNEGSKA (reference sequence). CDR3 in amino acids: CSATFSRNTGELFF. The CDR3 DNA follows: TGCAGTGCTACCTTCTCGAGGAACACCGGGGAGCTGTTTTTT.

This clonotype was counted at least ten times. The rearrangement links TRBV7-6 to TRBJ1-4, with 9 bases lining up with TRBD1. There are 16 residues in the CDR3. Germline assignment: CDR1 SGHVS and CDR2 FNYEAQ. After removal of 5 bases from V and 7 bases from J, the junction contained 11 bases not matched to a gene. The DNA for the CDR3 is TGTGCCAGCAGCAAATTTACAGGGGGCGTGGGTGAAAAACTGTTTTTT. Translation: CASSKFTGGVGEKLFF. Full variable domain (missing parts from reference TRBV7-6 and TRBJ1-4): GAGVSQSPRYKVTKRGQDVALRCDPISGHVSLYWYRQALGQGPEFLTYFNYEAQQDKSGLPNDRFSAERPEGSISTLTIQRTEQRDSAMYRCASSKFTGGVGEKLFFGSGTQLSVL.

This clonotype was counted ten times or more. This sequence joins TRBV20-1 and TRBJ2-1; a weak D match, TRBD2 (6 bases). This CDR3 has 14 residues. The V gene's germline CDR1 is DFQATT and CDR2 SNEGSKA (reference sequence). Trimming took 3 bases from V and 4 from J, leaving 13 bases between them. CDR3 sequence reads: CSASPGDSYNEQFF. The CDR3 DNA sequence: TGCAGTGCTAGCCCCGGGGACTCGTACAATGAGCAGTTCTTC.

The sample holds many counts of this clonotype. The chain uses TRBV6-5 and TRBJ1-3; TRBD1 might be the D (6 bases). V gave up 2 bases and J gave up 8 bases, with 16 bases separating them. Germline CDR1 and CDR2: MNHEY and SVGAGI. The length of the CDR3 is 15 residues. Here the CDR3 DNA reads TGTGCCAGCAGTTACCGCGGGACATGGGGGGACACCATATATTTT. Protein product: CASSYRGTWGDTIYF.

Ten or more counts support this clonotype. The V gene is TRBV20-1, the J gene TRBJ2-7; TRBD2 is a possible D gene (5 bases). The CDR3 length is 13 residues. V was shortened by 5 bases and J by 3 bases, with 14 bases between the two germline ends. The V gene's germline CDR1 is DFQATT and CDR2 SNEGSKA (reference sequence). The CDR3 nucleotides are TGCAGTGCTGTCGGTCGCGAGGGCTACGAGCAGTACTTC. It yields the protein CSAVGREGYEQYF.

At least ten counts were recorded for this clonotype. The rearrangement uses TRBV7-9 and TRBJ2-7, with a possible D match to TRBD2 (6 bases). The CDR3 covers 14 residues. The ends were cut back, 3 bases at V and 5 bases at J, with 14 bases in the middle. CDR1 is SEHNR and CDR2 is FQNEAQ in the germline V gene (reference sequence). Here the CDR3 reads CASSFGGTSHEQYF. The CDR3 coding sequence is TGTGCCAGCAGCTTCGGCGGGACGAGTCACGAGCAGTACTTC.

There are many counts of this clonotype. This rearrangement joins TRBV7-2 to TRBJ1-1; D ambiguous. The length of the CDR3 is 12 residues. From germline, CDR1 is SGHTA and CDR2 FQGNSA. V lost 1 base, J lost 7 bases, and 7 bases lay in between. As DNA, the CDR3 is TGTGCCAGCAGCTTAGTGTTCGTTGAAGCTTTCTTT. Its protein is CASSLVFVEAFF.